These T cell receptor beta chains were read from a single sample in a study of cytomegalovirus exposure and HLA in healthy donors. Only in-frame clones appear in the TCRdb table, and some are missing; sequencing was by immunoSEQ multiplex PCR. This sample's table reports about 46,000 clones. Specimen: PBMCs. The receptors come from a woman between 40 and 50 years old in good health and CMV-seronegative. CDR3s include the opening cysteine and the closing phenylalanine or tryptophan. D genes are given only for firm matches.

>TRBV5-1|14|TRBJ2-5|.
TGCGCCAGCAGGCCTGGACAGCAACAAGAGACCCAGTACTTC
CASRPGQQQETQYF
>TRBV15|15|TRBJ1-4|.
TGTGCCACCAGCAGAGATGGAGGGGAGGGTGAAAAACTGTTTTTT
CATSRDGGEGEKLFF
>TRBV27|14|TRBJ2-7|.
TGTGCCAGCAGTCCATTTAGAGCGGCGTACGAGCAGTACTTC
CASSPFRAAYEQYF
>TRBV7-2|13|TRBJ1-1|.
TGTGCCAGCAGCTACTCATCCCACACACAGGCTTTCTTT
CASSYSSHTQAFF
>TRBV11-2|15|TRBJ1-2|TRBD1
TGTGCCAGCAGCTTAGAACCGACAGGGTACAGTGGCTACACCTTC
CASSLEPTGYSGYTF
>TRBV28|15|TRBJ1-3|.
TGTGCCAGCGACTCGACTACAGGGCGAGGAAACACCATATATTTT
CASDSTTGRGNTIYF
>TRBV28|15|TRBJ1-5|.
TGTGCCAGCAGTCCGGCGGGGGGCCAAAATCAGCCCCAGCATTTT
CASSPAGGQNQPQHF
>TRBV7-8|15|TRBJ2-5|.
TGTGCCAGCAGCTTAGACGCAGGGATCCAGAAGACCCAGTACTTC
CASSLDAGIQKTQYF
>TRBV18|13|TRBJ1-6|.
TGTGCCAGCTCACCACCCGCGAATTCACCCCTCCACTTT
CASSPPANSPLHF
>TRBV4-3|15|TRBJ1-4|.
TGCGCCAGCAGCCAGCGAAGGCCCTCGGGGGAAAAACTGTTTTTT
CASSQRRPSGEKLFF
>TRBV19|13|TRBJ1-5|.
TGTGCCAGTAGTCTGGCGGGGGTGGAGGCCCAGCATTTT
CASSLAGVEAQHF
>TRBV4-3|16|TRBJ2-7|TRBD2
TGCGCCAGCAGCCAAGCCCCTCGGGAGGGAACGAACGAGCAGTACTTC
CASSQAPREGTNEQYF
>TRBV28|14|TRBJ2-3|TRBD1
TGTGCCAGCAGTTTGGGACAGAGCACAGATACGCAGTATTTT
CASSLGQSTDTQYF
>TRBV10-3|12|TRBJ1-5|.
TGTGCCATCAGTGATTCAAATCAGCCCCAGCATTTT
CAISDSNQPQHF
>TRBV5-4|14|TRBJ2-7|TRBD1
TGTGCCAGCAGCCTCGACAGGGCGAGATACGAGCAGTACTTC
CASSLDRARYEQYF
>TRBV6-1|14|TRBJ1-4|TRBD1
TGTGCCAGCAGCCCGGGACAGGGTTACGAAAAACTGTTTTTT
CASSPGQGYEKLFF
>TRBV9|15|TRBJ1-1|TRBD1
TGTGCCAGCAGCGTAGGGCCGGGACAGGCGGCTGAAGCTTTCTTT
CASSVGPGQAAEAFF
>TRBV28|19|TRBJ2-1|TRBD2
TGTGCCAGCAGTCCCGTTGGACTAGCGGGAGGACCCATAGGAGATGAGCAGTTCTTC
CASSPVGLAGGPIGDEQFF
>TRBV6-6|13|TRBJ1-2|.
TGTGCCAGCACTTTACAGAGGGCCTATGGCTACACCTTC
CASTLQRAYGYTF
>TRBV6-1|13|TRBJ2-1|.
TGTGCCAGTCGGGAGCCTTCCTACAATGAGCAGTTCTTC
CASREPSYNEQFF
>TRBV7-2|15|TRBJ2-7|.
TGTGCCAGCAGCTCCTTGACAGGCGATTACTACGAGCAGTACTTC
CASSSLTGDYYEQYF
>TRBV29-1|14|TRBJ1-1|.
TGCAGCGTTGAAGTAAGAGGGGGGAACACTGAAGCTTTCTTT
CSVEVRGGNTEAFF
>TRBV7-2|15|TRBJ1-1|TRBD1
TGTGCCAGCAGCCCCCGACAGGGGATTGGGGCTGAAGCTTTCTTT
CASSPRQGIGAEAFF
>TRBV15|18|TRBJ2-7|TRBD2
TGTGCCACCAGCAGAGGGCTGGGACTAGCGGAAACTTCCTCCGAGCAGTACTTC
CATSRGLGLAETSSEQYF
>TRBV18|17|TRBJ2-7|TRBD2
TGTGCCAGCTCGCCGGGACTAGCGGGAGGGATTCCCTGGGAGCAGTACTTC
CASSPGLAGGIPWEQYF
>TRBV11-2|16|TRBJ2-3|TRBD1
TGTGCCAGCAGCTTAGCCTACAGGGGTGGAACAGATACGCAGTATTTT
CASSLAYRGGTDTQYF
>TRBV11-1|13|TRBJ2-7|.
TGTGCCAGCAGCTTAACGACAAGACCCGAGCAGTACTTC
CASSLTTRPEQYF
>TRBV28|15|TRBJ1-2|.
TGTGCCAGCATTCCTGCAGGACTCGCTAACTATGGCTACACCTTC
CASIPAGLANYGYTF